The TCR beta chain described here comes from a study of T cells in Graves' hyperthyroidism and ophthalmopathy. This clonotype came up many times. Antigen: not known. Notes on the study in general: Classification by a 13 V-J model distinguished ophthalmopathy from stable hyperthyroidism. Blood also contained most expanded thyroid clonotypes above 0.001.

Clinical symptoms, serum thyroxine, TRAb, thyroid ultrasound and orbital computed tomography informed diagnoses. The CDR3 is 15 amino acids. V lost 3 bases and J lost 7; bases outside the gene matches: 5. In germline, CDR1 is MDHEN, CDR2 SYDVKM. TCR beta CDR3 regions were amplified from RNA transcripts. Carried out on the TCR CDR3, a first-round RT-PCR used the HTBI primer set. TCRdb ran MiXCR on the multiplex PCR reads and lists one entry per CDR3 protein. This table holds 250,000 to 300,000 distinct CDR3 sequences, roughly a fifth found once. This chain connects TRBV28 to TRBJ2-4; 11 nucleotides align to TRBD2. The specimen sequenced was blood. The TCR was taken from a man in his fifties with Graves' ophthalmopathy. The CDR3 DNA follows: TGTGCCAGCAGTTTCACACTAGCGGGAGCCAACATTCAGTACTTC. It codes for CASSFTLAGANIQYF.